Given below is one T cell receptor beta chain in context. Looked up from germline, CDR1 is SGHVS and CDR2 is FNYEAQ. This CDR3 region has 12 residues. Trimming took off 5 bases at V and 3 bases at J, with 6 bases between the two ends. This sample stems from a study of cytomegalovirus exposure and HLA in healthy donors. A multiplex PCR was run with 60 Vbeta primers and 13 Jbeta primers. The assay was immunoSEQ multiplex PCR, and TCRdb's table has in-frame clones only and misses some. The data contain under 150,000 clones, just over 70% of them seen just once; the ten biggest clones take up over 2%. Sequenced input: PBMCs. This receptor was identified in an older woman in good health and CMV-seropositive. V is TRBV7-6 and J is TRBJ2-3; D is uncertain. CDR3 DNA sequence: TGTGCCAGCAGCCCCAGTACAGATACGCAGTATTTT. Protein product: CASSPSTDTQYF.